These 3 T cell receptor beta chains came from one sample sequenced in a study of OX40 agonist ivuxolimab in advanced cancers. TCRdb's table, derived via immunoSEQ multiplex PCR, lists solely in-frame clones and lacks some. The sample yields fewer than 55,000 clones, over 80% seen once. The sample was CD4+ or CD8+ T cells sorted from blood, taken in a trial of the OX40 agonist ivuxolimab. Receptors originate from an adult with an advanced solid tumor such as melanoma, head and neck, liver or kidney cancer.

The chain couples TRBV4-3 to TRBJ2-7; D unclear. The CDR3 is 14 amino acids. Trimming left V 0 bases short and J 2 bases short, with 8 bases between. Germline CDR1 reads LGHNA; CDR2 reads YSLEER. CDR3 protein: CASSQDGRTYEQYF. CDR3 nucleotides: TGCGCCAGCAGCCAAGATGGGCGTACCTACGAGCAGTACTTC.

CDR3 DNA: TGCGCCAGCAGCCAAGATCCCCCGGACAGGCAGAACACTGAAGCTTTCTTT. It yields the protein CASSQDPPDRQNTEAFF. The chain employs TRBV4-1 and TRBJ1-1; 7 bases align to TRBD1. The V gene's germline CDR1 is MGHRA and CDR2 YSYEKL. The length of the CDR3 is 17 residues. V trimming: 0 bases; J trimming: 1 base; junction bases outside the gene matches: 8.

On this clone: Other nucleotide sequences in the sample specify the same CDR3. V is TRBV19 and J is TRBJ2-6; perhaps D is TRBD1 or TRBD2 (5 bases each). V lost 4 bases and J 3 bases, leaving 7 bases between the germline ends. Germline V gives CDR1 LNHDA, CDR2 SQIVND (reference sequence). The CDR3 is made up of 14 amino acids. The CDR3 sequence is CASSKGSGANVLTF. The CDR3 bases are TGTGCCAGTAGTAAGGGGAGTGGGGCCAACGTCCTGACTTTC.